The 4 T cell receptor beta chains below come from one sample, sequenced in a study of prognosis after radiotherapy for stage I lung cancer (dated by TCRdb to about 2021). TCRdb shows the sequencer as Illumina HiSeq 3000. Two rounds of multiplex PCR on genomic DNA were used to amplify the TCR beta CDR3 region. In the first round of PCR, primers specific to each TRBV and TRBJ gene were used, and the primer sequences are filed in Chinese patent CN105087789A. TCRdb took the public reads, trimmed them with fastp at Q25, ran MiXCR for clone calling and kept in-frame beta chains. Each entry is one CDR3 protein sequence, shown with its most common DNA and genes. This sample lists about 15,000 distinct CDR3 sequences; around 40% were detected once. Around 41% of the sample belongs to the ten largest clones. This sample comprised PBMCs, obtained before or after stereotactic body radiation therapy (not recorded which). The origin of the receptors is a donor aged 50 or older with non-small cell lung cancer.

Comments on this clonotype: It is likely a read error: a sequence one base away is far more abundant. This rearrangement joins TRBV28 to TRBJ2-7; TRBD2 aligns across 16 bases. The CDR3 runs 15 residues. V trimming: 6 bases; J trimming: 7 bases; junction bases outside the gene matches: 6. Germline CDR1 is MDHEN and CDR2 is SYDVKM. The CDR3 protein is CASSLGLAGGWEQYF. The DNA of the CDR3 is TGTGCCAGCAGCCTGGGACTAGCGGGAGGGTGGGAGCAGTACTTC.

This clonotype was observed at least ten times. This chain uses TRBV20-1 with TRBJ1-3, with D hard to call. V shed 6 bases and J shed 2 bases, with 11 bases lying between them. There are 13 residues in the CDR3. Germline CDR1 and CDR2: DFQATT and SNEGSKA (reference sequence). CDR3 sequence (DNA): TGCAGTGCACCCAACCACCCTGGAAACACCATATATTTT. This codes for CSAPNHPGNTIYF.

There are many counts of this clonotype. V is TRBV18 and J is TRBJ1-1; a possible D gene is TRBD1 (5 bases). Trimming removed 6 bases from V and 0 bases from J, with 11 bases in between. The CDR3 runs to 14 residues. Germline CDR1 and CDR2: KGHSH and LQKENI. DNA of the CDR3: TGTGCCAGCTCTCCCCGACAGATGAACACTGAAGCTTTCTTT. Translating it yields CASSPRQMNTEAFF.

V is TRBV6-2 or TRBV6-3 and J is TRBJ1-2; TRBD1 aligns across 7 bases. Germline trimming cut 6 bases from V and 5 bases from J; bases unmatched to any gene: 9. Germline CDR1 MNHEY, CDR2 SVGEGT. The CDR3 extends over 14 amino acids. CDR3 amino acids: CASRRLDREYGYTF. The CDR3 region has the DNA TGTGCCAGCAGACGACTAGACAGGGAATATGGCTACACCTTC.